This section outlines one T cell receptor beta chain sequence together with its context. Its antigen is not known. Germline CDR1 is GTSNPN and CDR2 is SVGIG (reference sequence). V lost 6 bases, J lost 3 bases, and 13 bases lay in between. The CDR3 length is 13 residues. This specimen comes from a study of OX40 agonist ivuxolimab in advanced cancers. At the level of the study: The dose of intravenous ivuxolimab that patients received every 2 weeks ranged from 0.01 to 10 mg/kg. Three patients, one with hepatocellular carcinoma and two with cutaneous melanoma, responded partially. The dose-escalation cohort was roughly 83% male, with a mean age of 60 years, ranging about 23 to 79. Whole-study results and caveats: Clones of CD4+ and CD8+ blood T cells grew by week 6 at doses of 0.1 to 3.0 mg/kg.

Sequencing was performed with immunoSEQ multiplex PCR; in TCRdb, only in-frame clones are kept and a portion is missing. The repertoire includes about 59,000 clones, around 87% of them detected once, and approximately 0.39% sits in the top ten. Sequencing was performed on CD4+ or CD8+ T cells sorted from blood, taken in a trial of the OX40 agonist ivuxolimab. The rearrangement uses TRBV30 and TRBJ2-3; D possibly corresponds to TRBD2 (6 bases). The clonotype originates from an adult with an advanced solid tumor such as melanoma, head and neck, liver or kidney cancer. CDR3 sequence (DNA): TGTGCCTGCGACCCGGGGGAGACAGATACGCAGTATTTT. This codes for CACDPGETDTQYF.